This TCR beta chain came from a study of CD8 T cells in ankylosing spondylitis. Study-wide points: Disease-linked clones, CD8+, were relatively rare in peripheral blood. A motif of several highly homologous TCR beta variants was seen as apparently characteristic of ankylosing spondylitis blood.

5'-RACE, quantitative and with molecular barcodes, yielded the TCR beta libraries. Using its own MiXCR run on the 5' RACE reads, TCRdb lists one record per CDR3 protein. The table lists roughly 400,000 distinct CDR3 sequences, around 24% of them singletons. This clonotype has only a few counts. The antigen remains undetermined. CDR1 and CDR2 from the germline V gene are LNHNV and YYDKDF (reference sequence). Trimming at V came to 8 bases and at J to 4 bases, leaving 13 bases not matched to a gene. There are 15 residues in the CDR3. The TCR was taken from a male donor with ankylosing spondylitis. This chain connects TRBV15 to TRBJ2-7, with 8 bases identical to TRBD2. The sequenced sample consisted of blood, either unsorted or a sorted T cell fraction (not recorded which). The CDR3 here is CATALPGRAAYEQYF. CDR3 bases: TGTGCCACCGCCCTGCCCGGGAGGGCGGCTTACGAGCAGTACTTC.